Sequencing of this T cell receptor beta chain was carried out in a study of blood T cells in healthy people across ages. Using a J-beta primer mix together with a sample-barcoded 5' primer, a second PCR was run for roughly 6 to 11 cycles. TCRdb processed the 5' RACE reads anew with MiXCR; each CDR3 protein has one entry. The table includes roughly 720,000 distinct CDR3 sequences, less than 70% detected once. Donor samples were obtained from healthy Caucasian individuals from Russia, aged about 6 to 100. In each sample, at least 7 million PBMCs were isolated. This CDR3 region has 15 residues. V shed 3 bases, J shed 2 bases, and the junction held 6 bases outside the gene matches. Per germline, CDR1 MNHEY and CDR2 SMNVEV (reference sequence).

This receptor was obtained from a man older than 75 in good health. This chain uses TRBV27 with TRBJ1-1; 7 nucleotides line up with TRBD1. Sample: blood. The CDR3 spells CASSFTGAPNTEAFF. The CDR3 DNA follows: TGTGCCAGCAGTTTTACAGGGGCTCCTAACACTGAAGCTTTCTTT.